The 5 T cell receptor beta chains below come from one sample, sequenced in a study of tumor-infiltrating lymphocytes in oesophageal squamous cell carcinoma. One entry per CDR3 protein, called by TCRdb with MiXCR from the PCR reads. This sample has more than 10,000 distinct CDR3 sequences, with about half found just once. Sample: normal esophageal tissue next to the tumor. These receptors all stem from a male donor with esophageal squamous cell carcinoma.

A few counts support this clonotype. This sequence may be a read error, since a much larger clone differs from it by one base. The rearrangement links TRBV10-3 to TRBJ2-5; a possible D gene is TRBD2 (6 bases). V was cut by 6 bases and J by 11 bases, with 25 bases left in between. The CDR3 is 15 residues long. Per the germline V gene, CDR1 is ENHRY and CDR2 is SYGVKD. In DNA form, the CDR3 reads TGTGCCATCAGCCCAGGGTCGGGAGCCGACAATGAGCAGTACTTC. Amino acids: CAISPGSGADNEQYF.

At least ten counts were recorded for this clonotype. The chain combines TRBV5-6 with TRBJ2-7, with D uncertain. Germline CDR1 SGHDT, CDR2 YYEEEE. This CDR3 comprises 11 residues. V lost 3 bases to trimming and J lost 0 bases, with 1 base between them. This CDR3 reads CASSYSYEQYF. The DNA for the CDR3 is TGTGCCAGCAGCTACTCCTACGAGCAGTACTTC.

The chain is built from TRBV7-6 and TRBJ2-2; 9 nucleotides agree with TRBD2. The V gene's germline CDR1 is SGHVS and CDR2 FNYEAQ. The ends lost 5 bases at V and 4 bases at J; junction bases unmatched: 8. The CDR3 runs to 16 residues. The CDR3 protein is CASSVEAGGATGELFF. In nucleotides, the CDR3 is TGTGCCAGCAGCGTTGAAGCGGGGGGAGCCACCGGGGAGCTGTTTTTT. The variable domain in full, with the rest retrieved from reference TRBV7-6 and TRBJ2-2, is GAGVSQSPRYKVTKRGQDVALRCDPISGHVSLYWYRQALGQGPEFLTYFNYEAQQDKSGLPNDRFSAERPEGSISTLTIQRTEQRDSAMYRCASSVEAGGATGELFFGEGSRLTVL.

Many counts were recorded for this clonotype. Mismatch with germline at one junction end may stem from a read error. The chain carries TRBV6-1 and TRBJ2-5; possibly TRBD1 for D (5 bases). This CDR3 region has 15 residues. In germline, CDR1 is MNHNS, CDR2 SASEGT. This chain's CDR3 is CARNRLERQHRYAVF. The CDR3 nucleotides are TGTGCCAGGAATCGCCTTGAGAGACAGCACAGATACGCAGTATTC.

Of note for this clonotype: The conserved final phenylalanine or tryptophan is absent from the CDR3, which likely points to a read error. It is unclear where the CDR3 begins or ends on the DNA, so no DNA is shown, and the CDR3 is as TCRdb lists it. This sequence joins TRBV7-2 and TRBJ2-7; the D call of TRBD1 is as the table states it, not checked on the DNA. The V gene's germline CDR1 is SGHTA and CDR2 FQGNSA. The CDR3 numbers 15 amino acids, ends counted. CDR3: CASSHTWGNEQFFGS.